This T cell receptor (beta chain) was recovered during a study of beta chain features in type 1 diabetes. The study's findings and limits: Moderate yet significant TCRB CDR3 shortening was seen in Type 1 diabetes patients in all four CD4+ subsets. Short templates might get an advantage during PCR, and this would be equal in patients and controls.

All of the isolated RNA was reverse transcribed, so expressed TCRB transcripts were sequenced. Libraries were prepared by immunoSEQ multiplex PCR; TCRdb keeps only in-frame clonotypes and omits some of them. The sample lists about 400,000 clones; over 10% were seen once. The CDR3 runs 12 residues. Trimming cost V 8 bases and J 8 bases, with 15 bases left between them. Germline V lookup: CDR1 MDHEN, CDR2 SYDVKM. This clone was counted between two and nine times. What it binds is unknown. The rearrangement uses TRBV28 and TRBJ1-2, with D possibly TRBD1 on 5 matching bases. The sample comprised naive CD4+ T cells from blood. The clonotype originates from a woman under 30 with type 1 diabetes. This chain's CDR3 is CASGHRRGGYTF. The CDR3 DNA reads as TGTGCCAGCGGCCACCGAAGGGGAGGCTACACCTTC.